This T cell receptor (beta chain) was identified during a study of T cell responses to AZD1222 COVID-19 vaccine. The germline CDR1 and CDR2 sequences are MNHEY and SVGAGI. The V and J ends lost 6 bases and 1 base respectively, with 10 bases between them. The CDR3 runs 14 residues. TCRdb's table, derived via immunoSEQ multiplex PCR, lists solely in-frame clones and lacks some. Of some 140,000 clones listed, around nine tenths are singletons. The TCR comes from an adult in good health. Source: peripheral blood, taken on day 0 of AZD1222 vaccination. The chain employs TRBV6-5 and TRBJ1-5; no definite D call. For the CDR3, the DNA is TGTGCCAGCAGCGCTCTAAGGAGCAATCAGCCCCAGCATTTT. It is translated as CASSALRSNQPQHF.